Listed here are 9 T cell receptor beta chains from one sample, sequenced in a study of blood T cell repertoires in COVID-19. Profiled with immunoSEQ multiplex PCR; TCRdb holds only in-frame clones, not every one. The data hold approximately 240,000 clones, with 84% observed a single time. Material for sequencing was peripheral blood. Receptors were obtained from a woman in her fifties or sixties with acute or convalescent COVID-19.

V and J are TRBV6-5 and TRBJ1-3; a weak D match, TRBD1 (5 bases). The CDR3 has 14 amino acids. V shed 4 bases and J shed 1 base, with 8 bases lying between them. CDR1 MNHEY and CDR2 SVGAGI come from the germline V gene. The CDR3 reads CASSFQGSGNTIYF. CDR3 nucleotides: TGTGCCAGCAGTTTTCAGGGTTCTGGAAACACCATATATTTT.

The chain employs TRBV15 and TRBJ2-1; 8 bases align to TRBD2. V gave up 3 bases and J gave up 1 base; unmatched junction bases: 5. Germline-derived CDR1 and CDR2 are LNHNV and YYDKDF (reference sequence). The CDR3 is 16 amino acids. The CDR3 region is CATSRSLAASYNEQFF. In DNA form, the CDR3 reads TGTGCCACCAGCAGGTCACTAGCGGCATCCTACAATGAGCAGTTCTTC.

The gene calls are TRBV7-3 and TRBJ2-3; 11 bases align to TRBD2. Germline V gives CDR1 SGHTA, CDR2 FQGTGA. The CDR3 totals 18 residues. The ends lost 1 base at V and 7 bases at J; junction bases unmatched: 13. CDR3 sequence (DNA): TGTGCCAGCAGCTTAAAAGGGACTAGCGGTGGAATTAAAAATACGCAGTATTTT. This encodes CASSLKGTSGGIKNTQYF.

The genes are TRBV12-3 or TRBV12-4 and TRBJ2-1; 9 nucleotides line up with TRBD1. Losses at the gene ends were 7 bases for V and 9 bases for J; bases not matched to a gene: 7. This CDR3 region has 13 residues. The CDR3 DNA sequence: TGTGCCAGCACTGAACAGGGGGCTGTTGAGCAGTTCTTC. This encodes CASTEQGAVEQFF.

The chain carries TRBV6-1 and TRBJ1-6; D perhaps matches TRBD1 (5 bases). CDR3 length: 15 residues. Trimming shortened V by 6 bases and J by 5 bases, and 14 bases separated the two germline ends. Germline assignment: CDR1 MNHNS and CDR2 SASEGT. The CDR3 reads CASSNRARDNSPLHF. CDR3 DNA sequence: TGTGCCAGCAGCAACCGGGCCAGGGATAATTCACCCCTCCACTTT.

Turning to this clone: The sample contains more than one DNA sequence encoding this CDR3. V gene TRBV27 combines with J gene TRBJ1-2; 11 bases fit TRBD1. With V trimmed by 6 bases and J by 5 bases, 2 bases remained unmatched. Germline V gene lookup returns CDR1 MNHEY and CDR2 SMNVEV (reference sequence). CDR3 length equals 13 residues. The CDR3 region is CASSRDRGYGYTF. Written as DNA, the CDR3 is TGTGCCAGCAGCCGGGACAGGGGGTATGGCTACACCTTC.

The chain employs TRBV7-2 and TRBJ2-7, with TRBD2 as a possible D gene (6 bases). The CDR3 extends over 13 amino acids. Germline values: CDR1 SGHTA, CDR2 FQGNSA. Between the trimmed V and J ends, which lost 2 bases and 3 bases, there was a span of 8 bases. The CDR3 bases are TGTGCCAGCAGCTTAAGGGAGGACTACGAGCAGTACTTC. Protein sequence: CASSLREDYEQYF.

The chain links TRBV19 to TRBJ1-2; 7 nucleotides align to TRBD1. After removal of 9 bases from V and 3 bases from J, the junction contained 7 bases not matched to a gene. This CDR3 region has 13 residues. Germline V gene sequence: CDR1 LNHDA, CDR2 SQIVND (reference sequence). CDR3 loop: CASKQGQDYGYTF. CDR3 in DNA: TGTGCCAGCAAACAAGGACAGGACTATGGCTACACCTTC.

The V call is TRBV4-2, the J call TRBJ1-4; no firm D call. V shed 0 bases and J shed 4 bases, with 3 bases lying between them. There are 13 residues in the CDR3. In germline, CDR1 is LGHNA, CDR2 YNFKEQ. The CDR3 DNA sequence: TGTGCCAGCAGCCAAGATCTTAATGAAAAACTGTTTTTT. Encoded protein: CASSQDLNEKLFF.